These 32 T cell receptor beta chains were all obtained from the same sample, sequenced in a study of T cell responses to AZD1222 COVID-19 vaccine. Produced via immunoSEQ multiplex PCR; TCRdb's table is partial and in-frame only. The table includes tens of thousands of clones, over 70% detected once. The sample was peripheral blood, taken 28 days after the second AZD1222 dose. The receptors were gathered from an adult who received the AZD1222 COVID-19 vaccine.

The V gene is TRBV6-5, the J gene TRBJ1-5; no firm D call. The CDR3 totals 14 residues. Germline V gives CDR1 MNHEY, CDR2 SVGAGI. V was pared by 7 bases and J by 6 bases, with 16 bases between. The CDR3 nucleotides are TGTGCCAGCACCCGAGGAGATGGAGGTCAGCCCCAGCATTTT. Translating gives CASTRGDGGQPQHF.

The rearrangement uses TRBV4-1 and TRBJ2-7, with D perhaps being TRBD1 or TRBD2 (5 bases each). Germline V CDR1 and CDR2: MGHRA, YSYEKL. With 0 bases removed from V and 2 bases from J, the gap between germline ends came to 14 bases. The CDR3 runs to 16 residues. CDR3 DNA sequence: TGCGCCAGCAGCCAAGATCAACAGGTCGGGGCCTACGAGCAGTACTTC. It translates to CASSQDQQVGAYEQYF.

The rearrangement joins TRBV7-3 to TRBJ1-5; D is uncertain. The V end lost 1 base, the J end lost 5 bases, and 6 bases lay between the germline ends. Germline V gives CDR1 SGHTA, CDR2 FQGTGA. This CDR3 has 13 residues. CDR3 in DNA: TGTGCCAGCAGCTTAATCGGGGATCAGCCCCAGCATTTT. It yields the protein CASSLIGDQPQHF.

The chain recombines TRBV7-9 with TRBJ2-2; D remains unclear. CDR1 and CDR2 (germline): SEHNR, FQNEAQ (reference sequence). V dropped 5 bases and J dropped 3 bases, with 4 bases sitting between them. There are 12 residues in the CDR3. The CDR3 spells CASSPYTGELFF. The CDR3 DNA sequence: TGTGCCAGCAGCCCGTACACCGGGGAGCTGTTTTTT. The whole variable domain, remainder taken from reference TRBV7-9 and TRBJ2-2, is DTGVSQNPRHKITKRGQNVTFRCDPISEHNRLYWYRQTLGQGPEFLTYFQNEAQLEKSRLLSDRFSAERPKGSFSTLEIQRTEQGDSAMYLCASSPYTGELFFGEGSRLTVL.

The chain uses TRBV5-1 and TRBJ2-7; 9 nucleotides agree with TRBD1. CDR3 size: 15 residues. The germline V gene encodes CDR1 SGHRS and CDR2 YFSETQ. After removal of 3 bases from V and 4 bases from J, the junction contained 8 bases not matched to a gene. The CDR3 DNA sequence: TGCGCCAGCAGCTCCGCGGGACAGGGTGGTTACGAGCAGTACTTC. This encodes CASSSAGQGGYEQYF.

The J gene is TRBJ1-1, the V gene TRBV5-4; TRBD1 might be the D (6 bases). CDR3 length equals 14 residues. Germline V CDR1 and CDR2: SGHNT, YYREEE (reference sequence). The germline V and J ends were trimmed by 5 bases and 5 bases, with 16 bases remaining between them. As DNA, the CDR3 is TGTGCCAGCAGTGTACAGGGAGTTCAGACTGAAGCTTTCTTT. It specifies CASSVQGVQTEAFF.

The chain has TRBV29-1 and TRBJ2-7, with D possibly being TRBD1 (6 bases). The CDR3 extends over 14 amino acids. The germline V gene has CDR1 SQVTM and CDR2 ANQGSEA. Trimming cost V 4 bases and J 3 bases, with 16 bases left between them. The CDR3 DNA is TGCAGCGTTGGGGGCCAGGGGCTGGACTACGAGCAGTACTTC. Amino acid sequence: CSVGGQGLDYEQYF.

The CDR3 coding sequence is TGTGCCAGCAGTTACCGTCGGCTGGATGGCCCAGATACGCAGTATTTT. Its protein is CASSYRRLDGPDTQYF. V usage is TRBV6-5 and J usage is TRBJ2-3; D gene ambiguous. V lost 2 bases to trimming and J lost 4 bases, with 16 bases between them. The CDR3 totals 16 residues. Germline-derived CDR1 and CDR2 are MNHEY and SVGAGI.

The chain links TRBV10-2 to TRBJ2-3, with 7 bases matching TRBD2. The CDR3 spans 15 residues. The V gene's germline CDR1 is WSHSY and CDR2 SAAADI. The junction had 4 bases not matched to a gene; V was cut back by 4 bases and J by 0 bases. The CDR3 spells CASSGQAGSTDTQYF. Written as DNA, the CDR3 is TGCGCCAGCAGTGGGCAAGCGGGGAGCACAGATACGCAGTATTTT.

The V call is TRBV3-1 (or the pseudogene TRBV3-2), the J call TRBJ2-1; D unclear. This CDR3 comprises 13 residues. Trimming stripped 1 base from V and 4 bases from J, with 5 bases between. Per the germline V gene, CDR1 is LGHDT and CDR2 is YNNKEL (reference sequence). The CDR3 DNA follows: TGTGCCAGCAGCCAAGTACAGTACAATGAGCAGTTCTTC. It translates to CASSQVQYNEQFF.

The chain couples TRBV6-4 to TRBJ1-5; TRBD1 agrees at 7 bases. The ends lost 0 bases at V and 4 bases at J; junction bases unmatched: 3. Germline assignment: CDR1 MRHNA and CDR2 SNTAGT. The CDR3 is 15 amino acids. CDR3 sequence (DNA): TGTGCCAGCAGTGACTCGAAACAGGGGAATCAGCCCCAGCATTTT. It yields the protein CASSDSKQGNQPQHF.

This chain links TRBV6-2 or TRBV6-3 with TRBJ2-5, with D hard to call. The CDR3 is 16 residues long. Trimming cost V 6 bases and J 3 bases, with 20 bases left between them. Germline CDR1 reads MNHEY; CDR2 reads SVGEGT. The chain's CDR3 is CASRPGWEGNKETQYF. DNA for the CDR3: TGTGCCAGCAGACCTGGGTGGGAAGGGAACAAAGAGACCCAGTACTTC.

The J gene is TRBJ2-5, the V gene TRBV27; 7 bases are a match to TRBD2. Germline V CDR1 and CDR2: MNHEY, SMNVEV (reference sequence). J lost 2 bases, V lost 7 bases, and 4 bases had no gene match. CDR3 length: 13 residues. In DNA, the CDR3 is TGTGCCAGCAATTCAGCGGGGCAAGAGACCCAGTACTTC. Protein: CASNSAGQETQYF.

The chain links TRBV5-5 to TRBJ1-1, with 11 bases fitting TRBD1. The CDR3 runs to 17 residues. Germline V lookup: CDR1 SGHKS, CDR2 YYEKEE (reference sequence). The ends lost 0 bases at V and 2 bases at J; junction bases unmatched: 6. CDR3 amino acids: CASSLVGQGGPNTEAFF. The CDR3 DNA reads TGTGCCAGCAGCTTGGTGGGACAGGGGGGTCCAAACACTGAAGCTTTCTTT. The variable domain in full, with the rest retrieved from reference TRBV5-5 and TRBJ1-1, is DAGVTQSPTHLIKTRGQQVTLRCSPISGHKSVSWYQQVLGQGPQFIFQYYEKEERGRGNFPDRFSARQFPNYSSELNVNALLLGDSALYLCASSLVGQGGPNTEAFFGQGTRLTVV.

V and J are TRBV7-9 and TRBJ1-5, with 10 nucleotides matching TRBD1. The germline gives CDR1 SEHNR, CDR2 FQNEAQ (reference sequence). Losses at the gene ends were 5 bases for V and 5 bases for J; bases not matched to a gene: 3. The CDR3 covers 14 residues. The CDR3 here is CASSTDRGYQPQHF. CDR3 sequence (DNA): TGTGCCAGCAGCACGGACAGGGGGTATCAGCCCCAGCATTTT.

CDR3 sequence: CASSKTASSGNTIYF. Written as DNA, the CDR3 is TGTGCCAGTAGCAAAACAGCCAGCTCTGGAAACACCATATATTTT. This sequence joins TRBV19 and TRBJ1-3; D unresolved. Germline V lookup: CDR1 LNHDA, CDR2 SQIVND (reference sequence). CDR3 length: 15 residues. The V and J ends lost 6 bases and 0 bases respectively, with 12 bases between them.

The J gene is TRBJ1-6, the V gene TRBV5-1; TRBD1 matches 8 bases. Germline lookup yields CDR1 SGHRS and CDR2 YFSETQ. V shed 5 bases and J 13 bases; nucleotides not matched to a gene: 11. This CDR3 is built from 14 residues. Here the CDR3 reads CASRPDRGGSPLHF. DNA of the CDR3: TGCGCCAGCAGGCCTGACAGGGGTGGTAGTCCCCTCCACTTT.

This clone was seen repeatedly, ten times or more. CDR3 bases: TGTGCCAGCAGTTTATGGAGGGGGCGAGCCGGGGAGCTGTTTTTT. Encoded protein: CASSLWRGRAGELFF. The V call is TRBV28, the J call TRBJ2-2; 7 bases fit TRBD1. The CDR3 contains 15 residues. V shed 0 bases and J 6 bases; nucleotides not matched to a gene: 4. Germline assignment: CDR1 MDHEN and CDR2 SYDVKM.

The rearrangement links TRBV7-3 to TRBJ2-2; no firm D call. The CDR3 extends over 14 amino acids. In germline, CDR1 is SGHTA, CDR2 FQGTGA. The V end was cut by 2 bases, the J end by 5 bases, with 9 bases between. This CDR3 reads CASSLFPKTGELFF. CDR3 nucleotides: TGTGCCAGCAGCTTATTCCCAAAAACCGGGGAGCTGTTTTTT. Full variable domain (remainder filled in from reference TRBV7-3 and TRBJ2-2): GAGVSQTPSNKVTEKGKYVELRCDPISGHTALYWYRQSLGQGPEFLIYFQGTGAADDSGLPNDRFFAVRPEGSVSTLKIQRTERGDSAVYLCASSLFPKTGELFFGEGSRLTVL.

The chain joins TRBV9 to TRBJ1-3; D ambiguous. There are 14 residues in the CDR3. V was shortened by 4 bases and J by 4 bases, with 12 bases between the two germline ends. From germline, CDR1 is SGDLS and CDR2 YYNGEE. CDR3 protein: CASSPPALGNTIYF. Here the CDR3 DNA reads TGTGCCAGCAGCCCCCCCGCCCTAGGAAACACCATATATTTT.

The V call is TRBV29-1, the J call TRBJ2-1; D possibly uses TRBD1 or TRBD2 (5 bases each). Trimming took 0 bases from V and 2 from J, leaving 8 bases between them. The V gene's germline CDR1 is SQVTM and CDR2 ANQGSEA. This CDR3 has 14 amino acids. The CDR3 nucleotides read TGCAGCGTTGAAGAGAGGGGCGCCTACAATGAGCAGTTCTTC. Encoded protein: CSVEERGAYNEQFF.

This clone was seen at least ten times. V and J are TRBV27 and TRBJ1-1; a weak D match, TRBD1 (5 bases). This CDR3 has 12 amino acids. CDR1 MNHEY and CDR2 SMNVEV come from the germline V gene (reference sequence). The V end was cut by 4 bases, the J end by 4 bases, with 7 bases between. This chain's CDR3 is CASSSGFTEAFF. The CDR3 DNA follows: TGTGCCAGCAGTTCAGGGTTCACTGAAGCTTTCTTT.

The J gene is TRBJ2-1, the V gene TRBV19; 14 bases line up with TRBD2. The ends lost 5 bases at V and 10 bases at J; junction bases unmatched: 10. Germline V CDR1 and CDR2: LNHDA, SQIVND (reference sequence). This CDR3 is 16 amino acids long. CDR3 amino acids: CASSAETSGGGPEQFF. The CDR3 DNA is TGTGCCAGTAGTGCCGAGACTAGCGGGGGGGGGCCGGAGCAGTTCTTC.

V and J are TRBV3-1 (or the pseudogene TRBV3-2) and TRBJ1-1; D call uncertain. V gave up 3 bases and J gave up 2 bases, with 13 bases separating them. CDR1 and CDR2 (germline): LGHDT, YNNKEL (reference sequence). This CDR3 region has 15 residues. CDR3 sequence reads: CASSHITRINTEAFF. In DNA form, the CDR3 reads TGTGCCAGCAGCCACATTACTAGGATTAACACTGAAGCTTTCTTT.

In regard to this clone: An end of the junction differs from the germline gene, which may be a read error. V and J are TRBV6-1 and TRBJ1-2, with D unclear. CDR3 size: 14 residues. The V gene's germline CDR1 is MNHNS and CDR2 SASEGT. The CDR3 reads CASSEGNGPYSYTF. In DNA form, the CDR3 reads TGTGCCAGCAGTGAAGGAAACGGTCCCTATAGCTACACCTTC.

This clone was picked up one time. The rearrangement joins TRBV18 to TRBJ1-4; the D is unclear. V gave up 3 bases and J gave up 8 bases, with 13 bases separating them. There are 14 residues in the CDR3. Looked up from germline, CDR1 is KGHSH and CDR2 is LQKENI. The CDR3 bases are TGTGCCAGCTCACCCACGGGCTATAGAGAAAAACTGTTTTTT. It is translated as CASSPTGYREKLFF.

The V and J genes are TRBV27 and TRBJ2-7, with D hard to call. Trimming removed 3 bases at V and 2 bases at J, with 14 bases between. CDR1 and CDR2 from the germline V gene are MNHEY and SMNVEV (reference sequence). There are 15 residues in the CDR3. The CDR3 loop is CASSFRHGPTYEQYF. For the CDR3, the DNA is TGTGCCAGCAGTTTCCGTCATGGACCCACCTACGAGCAGTACTTC.

The rearrangement joins TRBV7-9 to TRBJ2-3; D unclear. The ends were cut back, 7 bases at V and 1 base at J, with 9 bases in the middle. This CDR3 has 13 residues. Germline CDR1 reads SEHNR; CDR2 reads FQNEAQ (reference sequence). The CDR3 nucleotides read TGTGCCAGCACCCCGTCCGGCACAGATACGCAGTATTTT. Translated: CASTPSGTDTQYF.

The rearrangement joins TRBV25-1 to TRBJ1-1, with 7 bases lining up with TRBD1. The trim removed 4 bases at V and 3 bases at J, leaving 11 bases unmatched. The CDR3 is 16 amino acids. The V gene's germline CDR1 is MGHDK and CDR2 SYGVNS. This chain's CDR3 is CASSGGGGGGDTEAFF. The DNA of the CDR3 is TGTGCCAGCAGTGGAGGAGGGGGCGGTGGGGACACTGAAGCTTTCTTT. The full variable domain, rest sourced from reference TRBV25-1 and TRBJ1-1, is EADIYQTPRYLVIGTGKKITLECSQTMGHDKMYWYQQDPGMELHLIHYSYGVNSTEKGDLSSESTVSRIRTEHFPLTLESARPSHTSQYLCASSGGGGGGDTEAFFGQGTRLTVV.

The rearrangement uses TRBV7-8 and TRBJ2-7; D may be TRBD2 (6 bases). This CDR3 contains 14 residues. Germline CDR1 and CDR2: SGHVS and FQNEAQ. Trimming pared 6 bases from V and 0 bases from J, leaving 12 bases between. This chain's CDR3 is CASRGLQSSYEQYF. DNA for the CDR3: TGTGCCAGCAGAGGACTACAGAGCTCCTACGAGCAGTACTTC. Based on the CDR3 plus reference TRBV7-8 and TRBJ2-7, the full variable domain is GAGVSQSPRYKVAKRGQDVALRCDPISGHVSLFWYQQALGQGPEFLTYFQNEAQLDKSGLPSDRFFAERPEGSVSTLKIQRTQQEDSAVYLCASRGLQSSYEQYFGPGTRLTVT.

This clone has a handful of counts. The rearrangement links TRBV28 to TRBJ1-1, with D perhaps TRBD1 (5 bases). The CDR3 totals 14 residues. In germline, CDR1 is MDHEN, CDR2 SYDVKM. Trimming removed 5 bases at V and 6 bases at J, with 16 bases between. The CDR3 protein is CASSVPQGVAEAFF. CDR3 sequence (DNA): TGTGCCAGCAGTGTCCCACAAGGGGTAGCTGAAGCTTTCTTT.

The chain couples TRBV18 to TRBJ1-2; 7 positions match TRBD1. With V trimmed by 0 bases and J by 2 bases, 12 bases remained unmatched. The CDR3 spans 18 residues. Per the germline V gene, CDR1 is KGHSH and CDR2 is LQKENI. This CDR3 reads CASSPPVDTGARNYGYTF. The CDR3 bases are TGTGCCAGCTCACCACCGGTGGATACAGGGGCCCGAAACTATGGCTACACCTTC.